These 28 T cell receptor beta chains came from one sample sequenced in a study of persistence of HIV-infected CD4 T cells. Nonspecific anti-CD3/anti-CD28 bead stimulation represents the broad CD4+ T cell repertoire. CD4+ T cells upregulating both CD40 ligand and CD69 were sorted as responding cells. The libraries were made with immunoSEQ version 4 in survey mode. TCRdb keeps only in-frame clones here, not all; method: immunoSEQ multiplex PCR. The table has under 45,000 clones, around 92% seen once; the top ten hold approximately 0.97%. These receptors lack a known antigen. This material consisted of CD4+ T cells sorted from PBMCs after approximately 19-hour stimulation, taken from a patient who received antiretroviral therapy. Receptors originate from an adult man with HIV who was CMV-seropositive.

The gene calls are TRBV5-1 and TRBJ2-3; TRBD2 agrees at 8 bases. V lost 4 bases, J lost 2 bases, and 3 bases stayed unmatched. CDR1 is SGHRS, CDR2 YFSETQ, per germline. The CDR3 covers 14 residues. Written as DNA, the CDR3 is TGCGCCAGCAGCCCGGGGGGGGCCACAGATACGCAGTATTTT. This gives the protein CASSPGGATDTQYF.

CDR3 region: CASTKGGEFYGYTF. For the CDR3, the DNA is TGTGCCAGCACCAAAGGGGGGGAGTTCTATGGCTACACCTTC. This sequence joins TRBV28 and TRBJ1-2; tentatively, D is TRBD1 (6 bases). Germline loops: CDR1 MDHEN, CDR2 SYDVKM. CDR3 length: 14 residues. V gave up 7 bases and J gave up 4 bases, with 16 bases separating them.

The V and J genes are TRBV6-6 and TRBJ1-5, with D perhaps matching TRBD1 (6 bases). Germline CDR1 MNHNY, CDR2 SVGAGI (reference sequence). This CDR3 spans 15 amino acids. Trimming took off 0 bases at V and 7 bases at J, with 13 bases between the two ends. The CDR3: CASSYSEDSGQPQHF. CDR3 in DNA: TGTGCCAGCAGTTACTCTGAGGACAGCGGACAGCCCCAGCATTTT.

This chain joins TRBV10-3 and TRBJ1-1, with TRBD1 matching over 8 bases. The CDR3 has 12 amino acids. Per the germline V gene, CDR1 is ENHRY and CDR2 is SYGVKD. Germline trimming cut 6 bases from V and 7 bases from J; bases unmatched to any gene: 4. In DNA form, the CDR3 reads TGTGCCATCAGCTCCGGACAGGGTGAAGCTTTCTTT. It specifies CAISSGQGEAFF.

The V gene is TRBV27, the J gene TRBJ2-3; 14 bases are shared with TRBD2. V was clipped by 6 bases and J by 2 bases; unmatched bases: 4. This CDR3 is built from 16 residues. CDR1 and CDR2 (germline): MNHEY, SMNVEV (reference sequence). The CDR3 DNA follows: TGTGCCAGCAGCCCGGGACTAGCGGGGGACACAGATACGCAGTATTTT. This translates into CASSPGLAGDTDTQYF.

J is TRBJ2-3 and V is TRBV19; D is ambiguous. CDR3 length equals 13 residues. Deletions cut 5 bases from V and 2 bases from J, with 8 bases between. Per germline, CDR1 LNHDA and CDR2 SQIVND (reference sequence). CDR3 nucleotide sequence: TGTGCCAGTAGTCGGAGCCACACAGATACGCAGTATTTT. Translated: CASSRSHTDTQYF.

This chain connects TRBV9 to TRBJ2-6, with a possible D match to TRBD2 (7 bases). Per the germline V gene, CDR1 is SGDLS and CDR2 is YYNGEE. The CDR3 length is 15 residues. V was clipped by 3 bases and J by 4 bases, with 11 bases between them. The CDR3 sequence: CASSGGGAGANVLTF. The DNA for the CDR3 is TGTGCCAGCAGCGGAGGGGGGGCCGGGGCCAACGTCCTGACTTTC.

The chain has TRBV29-1 and TRBJ1-1; 8 nucleotides line up with TRBD1. The CDR3 consists of 14 residues. Looked up from germline, CDR1 is SQVTM and CDR2 is ANQGSEA. V lost 7 bases, J lost 0 bases, and 7 bases stayed unmatched. The CDR3 DNA reads TGCAGCGCCGGGGGGGGACAGGTGAACACTGAAGCTTTCTTT. Encoded protein: CSAGGGQVNTEAFF.

The V gene is TRBV5-1, the J gene TRBJ1-6; 11 bases align to TRBD1. Germline CDR1 SGHRS, CDR2 YFSETQ. The trim removed 0 bases at V and 7 bases at J, leaving 21 bases unmatched. CDR3 length: 22 residues. CDR3 in DNA: TGCGCCAGCAGCTTGGCCCGGTCTCGACAGACGGACAGGGGGCCTGGGAATTCACCCCTCCACTTT. Its protein is CASSLARSRQTDRGPGNSPLHF.

The chain carries TRBV29-1 and TRBJ2-3; no reliable D call. The CDR3 consists of 13 residues. Trimming removed 8 bases at V and 5 bases at J, with 17 bases between. Germline CDR1 is SQVTM and CDR2 is ANQGSEA. The CDR3 DNA reads TGCAGCTTCGTTATGGCGTCGGGAGATACGCAGTATTTT. It is translated as CSFVMASGDTQYF.

The rearrangement uses TRBV5-1 and TRBJ1-1; the match to TRBD1 covers 7 bases. Germline V gene data show CDR1 as SGHRS and CDR2 as YFSETQ. V gave up 4 bases and J gave up 2 bases; unmatched junction bases: 5. The CDR3 consists of 14 residues. This chain's CDR3 is CASSRDRANTEAFF. DNA of the CDR3: TGCGCCAGCAGCCGGGACAGAGCAAACACTGAAGCTTTCTTT.

Note on this clone: A junction end diverges from the germline sequence, so it may reflect a read error. This rearrangement joins TRBV14 to TRBJ1-5; D uncertain. The V gene's germline CDR1 is SGHDN and CDR2 FVKESK. The CDR3 runs 13 residues. CDR3 DNA: TGTGCCAGCAGCCAGGGTGCTAATCGGCCCCAGCATTTT. Its translation is CASSQGANRPQHF.

The genes are TRBV19 and TRBJ1-5, with 7 bases fitting TRBD1. Germline-derived CDR1 and CDR2 are LNHDA and SQIVND (reference sequence). V was pared by 3 bases and J by 2 bases, with 13 bases of the junction left unmatched. This CDR3 has 18 amino acids. The CDR3 nucleotides are TGTGCCAGTAGTATGAGGGGGCGATTGCTCGAAGGCAATCAGCCCCAGCATTTT. Amino acid sequence: CASSMRGRLLEGNQPQHF.

The rearrangement joins TRBV19 to TRBJ1-6; 8 bases are a match to TRBD1. Germline V gene lookup returns CDR1 LNHDA and CDR2 SQIVND (reference sequence). This CDR3 is 16 amino acids long. The trim removed 5 bases at V and 8 bases at J, leaving 11 bases unmatched. The CDR3 bases are TGTGCCAGTAGTTGGGCCGGACAGGGTTTCGATTCACCCCTCCACTTT. This gives the protein CASSWAGQGFDSPLHF. The complete variable domain, with remaining parts taken from reference TRBV19 and TRBJ1-6, reads DGGITQSPKYLFRKEGQNVTLSCEQNLNHDAMYWYRQDPGQGLRLIYYSQIVNDFQKGDIAEGYSVSREKKESFPLTVTSAQKNPTAFYLCASSWAGQGFDSPLHFGNGTRLTVT.

This chain links TRBV12-5 with TRBJ2-3; D ambiguous. There are 15 residues in the CDR3. Germline values: CDR1 LGHNT, CDR2 FRNRAP. With 1 base removed from V and 2 bases from J, the gap between germline ends came to 10 bases. Written as DNA, the CDR3 is TGTGCTAGTGGTTTGGCAGACCGAGTCACAGATACGCAGTATTTT. Translation: CASGLADRVTDTQYF.

The chain couples TRBV5-1 to TRBJ2-1; 9 positions agree with TRBD1. Trimming cost V 4 bases and J 0 bases; bases outside gene matches: 11. The CDR3 sequence is 18 residues long. Germline CDR1 SGHRS, CDR2 YFSETQ. The CDR3 DNA reads as TGCGCCAGCAGCATGGGACAGGGAGGCCCTAGCTCCTACAATGAGCAGTTCTTC. It codes for CASSMGQGGPSSYNEQFF.

This sequence joins TRBV12-5 and TRBJ1-1, with TRBD1 identical over 7 bases. This CDR3 has 16 residues. Germline V CDR1 and CDR2: LGHNT, FRNRAP. The V gene end was trimmed by 1 base and the J gene end by 1 base; junction bases not matched to a gene: 6. The CDR3 DNA follows: TGTGCTAGTGGTTTGGCTCCCGGGACAGCGAACACTGAAGCTTTCTTT. Amino acid sequence: CASGLAPGTANTEAFF.

This chain links TRBV28 with TRBJ2-1; no reliable D call. The CDR3 runs 12 residues. Germline V CDR1 and CDR2: MDHEN, SYDVKM. The DNA of the CDR3 is TGTGTCCTACGTGACGGTTACAATGAGCAGTTCTTC. This codes for CVLRDGYNEQFF.

V is TRBV18 and J is TRBJ2-3; D not resolved. Germline CDR1 KGHSH, CDR2 LQKENI. The CDR3 is 13 residues long. V lost 2 bases, J lost 1 base, and 4 bases lay in between. CDR3 coding DNA: TGTGCCAGCTCACCATTCCGCACAGATACGCAGTATTTT. It encodes CASSPFRTDTQYF.

This clone came up a few times. V and J are TRBV5-4 and TRBJ2-7, with D hard to call. The CDR3 sequence is 13 residues long. Germline values: CDR1 SGHNT, CDR2 YYREEE (reference sequence). V lost 7 bases and J 0 bases, leaving 11 bases between the germline ends. CDR3 bases: TGTGCCAGCTCTAGGGATGCCTCCTACGAGCAGTACTTC. It encodes CASSRDASYEQYF.

This clone occurred a few times. The genes are TRBV3-1 (or the pseudogene TRBV3-2) and TRBJ1-6; 10 bases are shared with TRBD1. Looked up from germline, CDR1 is LGHDT and CDR2 is YNNKEL (reference sequence). Trimming removed 4 bases from V and 8 bases from J; junction bases left unmatched: 5. CDR3 length: 15 amino acids. The CDR3 is CASSRTGGSHSPLHF. In DNA form, the CDR3 reads TGTGCCAGCAGCCGGACAGGGGGTAGCCATTCACCCCTCCACTTT.

The chain recombines TRBV5-1 with TRBJ2-2; D is perhaps TRBD1 (6 bases). The CDR3 consists of 15 residues. Germline lookup yields CDR1 SGHRS and CDR2 YFSETQ. V was cut by 5 bases and J by 3 bases, with 14 bases left in between. The CDR3 DNA follows: TGCGCCAGCAGGAGCCTTAACAGGGACACCGGGGAGCTGTTTTTT. Translated, it gives CASRSLNRDTGELFF.

The J gene is TRBJ1-1, the V gene TRBV18; D gene uncertain. Germline values: CDR1 KGHSH, CDR2 LQKENI. This CDR3 is 15 amino acids long. V was trimmed by 0 bases and J by 5 bases, leaving 13 bases between them. CDR3 sequence: CASSPPGLSRTEAFF. The CDR3 bases are TGTGCCAGCTCACCACCCGGGTTGAGTCGGACTGAAGCTTTCTTT.

V is TRBV20-1 and J is TRBJ2-4, with D possibly matching TRBD2 (7 bases). The CDR3 covers 16 residues. Germline V gene lookup returns CDR1 DFQATT and CDR2 SNEGSKA (reference sequence). The V and J ends lost 3 bases and 1 base respectively, with 16 bases between them. CDR3 DNA sequence: TGCAGTGCTAGTCCCCCGGGGGGCGTCGCCAAAAACATTCAGTACTTC. This codes for CSASPPGGVAKNIQYF.

The V gene is TRBV18, the J gene TRBJ1-4; D remains ambiguous. The CDR3 has 13 residues. In germline, CDR1 is KGHSH, CDR2 LQKENI. The V end was cut by 5 bases, the J end by 0 bases, with 4 bases between. CDR3 amino acids: CASSASTNEKLFF. For the CDR3, the DNA is TGTGCCAGCTCAGCGTCAACTAATGAAAAACTGTTTTTT. The variable domain in full, with the rest retrieved from reference TRBV18 and TRBJ1-4, is NAGVMQNPRHLVRRRGQEARLRCSPMKGHSHVYWYRQLPEEGLKFMVYLQKENIIDESGMPKERFSAEFPKEGPSILRIQQVVRGDSAAYFCASSASTNEKLFFGSGTQLSVL.

The chain employs TRBV7-8 and TRBJ1-6; maybe TRBD1 (6 bases). The length of the CDR3 is 15 residues. Germline lookup yields CDR1 SGHVS and CDR2 FQNEAQ. V was clipped by 1 base and J by 6 bases, with 10 bases between them. The chain's CDR3 is CASSLGDTRNSPLHF. CDR3 nucleotide sequence: TGTGCCAGCAGCTTAGGGGACACCCGTAATTCACCCCTCCACTTT.

The chain is built from TRBV4-1 and TRBJ2-7; no definite D call. The CDR3 contains 16 residues. Germline CDR1 MGHRA, CDR2 YSYEKL. Trimming took off 4 bases at V and 0 bases at J, with 16 bases between the two ends. This CDR3 reads CASSPSEASASYEQYF. The CDR3 DNA reads TGCGCCAGCAGCCCAAGCGAGGCCAGTGCCTCCTACGAGCAGTACTTC.

The chain couples TRBV20-1 to TRBJ1-3; D gene ambiguous. CDR1 DFQATT and CDR2 SNEGSKA come from the germline V gene (reference sequence). This CDR3 comprises 11 residues. The germline V and J ends were trimmed by 5 bases and 6 bases, with 8 bases remaining between them. The CDR3 DNA reads TGCAGTGCTCAGCAACTAAACACCATATATTTT. Amino acids: CSAQQLNTIYF.